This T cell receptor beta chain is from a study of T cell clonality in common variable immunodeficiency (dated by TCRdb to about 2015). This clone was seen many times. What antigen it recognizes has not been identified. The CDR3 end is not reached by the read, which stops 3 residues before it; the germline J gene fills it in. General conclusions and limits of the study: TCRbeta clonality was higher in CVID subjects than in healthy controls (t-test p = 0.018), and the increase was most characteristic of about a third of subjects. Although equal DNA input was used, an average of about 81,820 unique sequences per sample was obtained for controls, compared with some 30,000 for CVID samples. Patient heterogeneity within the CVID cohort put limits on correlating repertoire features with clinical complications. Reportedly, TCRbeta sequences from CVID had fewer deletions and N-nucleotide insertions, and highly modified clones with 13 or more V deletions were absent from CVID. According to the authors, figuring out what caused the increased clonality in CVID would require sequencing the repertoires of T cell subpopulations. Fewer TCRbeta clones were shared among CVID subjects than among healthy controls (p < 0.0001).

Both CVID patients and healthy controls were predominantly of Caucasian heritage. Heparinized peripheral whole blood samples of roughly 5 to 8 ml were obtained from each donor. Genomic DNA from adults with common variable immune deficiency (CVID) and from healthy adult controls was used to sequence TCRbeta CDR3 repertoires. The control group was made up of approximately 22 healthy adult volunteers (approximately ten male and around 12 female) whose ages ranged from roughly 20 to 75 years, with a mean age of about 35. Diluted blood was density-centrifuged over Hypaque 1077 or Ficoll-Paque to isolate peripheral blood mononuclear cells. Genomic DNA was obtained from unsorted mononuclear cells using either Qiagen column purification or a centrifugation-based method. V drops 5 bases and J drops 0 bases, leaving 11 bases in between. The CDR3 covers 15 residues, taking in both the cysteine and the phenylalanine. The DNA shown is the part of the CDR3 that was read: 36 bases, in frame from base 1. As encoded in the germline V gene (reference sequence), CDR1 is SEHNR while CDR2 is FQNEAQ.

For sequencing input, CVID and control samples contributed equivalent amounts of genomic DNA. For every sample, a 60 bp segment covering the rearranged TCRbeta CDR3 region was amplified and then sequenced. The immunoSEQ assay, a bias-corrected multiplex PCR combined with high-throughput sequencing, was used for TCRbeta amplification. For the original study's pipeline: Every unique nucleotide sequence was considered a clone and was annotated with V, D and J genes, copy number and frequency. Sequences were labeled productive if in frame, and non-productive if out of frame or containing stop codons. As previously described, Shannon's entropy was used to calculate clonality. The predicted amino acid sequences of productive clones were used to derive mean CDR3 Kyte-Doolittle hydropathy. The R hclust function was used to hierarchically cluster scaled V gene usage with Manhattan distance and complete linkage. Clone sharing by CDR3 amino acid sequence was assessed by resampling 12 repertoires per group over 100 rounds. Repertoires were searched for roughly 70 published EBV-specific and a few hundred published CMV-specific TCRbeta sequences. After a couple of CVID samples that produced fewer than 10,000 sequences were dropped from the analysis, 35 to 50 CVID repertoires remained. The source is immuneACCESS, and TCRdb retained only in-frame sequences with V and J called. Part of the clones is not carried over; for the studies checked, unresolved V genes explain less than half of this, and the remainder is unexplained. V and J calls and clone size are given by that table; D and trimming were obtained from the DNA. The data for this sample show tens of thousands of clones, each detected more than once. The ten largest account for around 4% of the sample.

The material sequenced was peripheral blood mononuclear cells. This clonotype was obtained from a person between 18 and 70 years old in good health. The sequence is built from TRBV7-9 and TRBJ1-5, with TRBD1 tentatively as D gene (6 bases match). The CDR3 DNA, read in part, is TGTGCCAGCAGCCCCGCAGGGGATAGCAATCAGCCC. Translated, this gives CASSPAGDSNQP. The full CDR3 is CASSPAGDSNQPQHF.